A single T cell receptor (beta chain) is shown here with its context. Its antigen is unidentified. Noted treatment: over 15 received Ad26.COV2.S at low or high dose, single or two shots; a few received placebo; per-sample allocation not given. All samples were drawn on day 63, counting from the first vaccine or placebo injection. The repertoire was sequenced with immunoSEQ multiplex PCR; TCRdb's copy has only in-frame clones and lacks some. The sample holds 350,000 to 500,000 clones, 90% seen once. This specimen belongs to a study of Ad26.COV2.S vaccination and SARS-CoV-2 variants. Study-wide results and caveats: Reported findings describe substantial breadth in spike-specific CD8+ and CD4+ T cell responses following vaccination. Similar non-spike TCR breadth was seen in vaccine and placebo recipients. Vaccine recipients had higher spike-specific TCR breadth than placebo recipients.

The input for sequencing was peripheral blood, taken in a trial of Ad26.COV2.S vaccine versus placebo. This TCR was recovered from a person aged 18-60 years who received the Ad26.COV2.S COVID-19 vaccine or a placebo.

The CDR3 spells CASSLNGGVLNTEAFF. In nucleotides, the CDR3 is TGTGCCAGCAGCTTGAACGGCGGGGTGTTGAACACTGAAGCTTTCTTT. The chain recombines TRBV5-6 with TRBJ1-1; D remains ambiguous. CDR1 and CDR2 from the germline V gene are SGHDT and YYEEEE. This CDR3 is 16 amino acids long. Between the trimmed V and J ends, which lost 1 base and 0 bases, there was a span of 13 bases.